This TCR beta chain stems from a study of blood T cell dynamics during melanoma immunotherapy. Time point described: pre-treatment baseline. Profiling relied on immunoSEQ multiplex PCR, and the TCRdb table lists in-frame clones only, not all of them. The sample has more than 11,000 clones, 65% to 90% seen once. The CDR3 is 17 amino acids. V lost 4 bases to trimming and J lost 1 base, with 17 bases between them. In germline, CDR1 is MNHNS, CDR2 SASEGT. The source was blood, collected from a patient treated with checkpoint blockade. The genes are TRBV6-1 and TRBJ2-1; D is perhaps TRBD1 or TRBD2 (5 bases each). This clonotype was sampled from a human donor with melanoma. Written as DNA, the CDR3 is TGTGCCAGCAGTGTCGGTGGGACGGGTAGGTCCTACAATGAGCAGTTCTTC. It specifies CASSVGGTGRSYNEQFF.